This TCR beta chain came from a study of T cells after yellow fever vaccination. Study observations and caveats: The secondary response peaked faster, at day 5 versus 15, but was weaker. Among all clonotypes, a small share was observed in both CD4 and CD8 compartments. Post-booster repertoires contained most primary-vaccination clones again (about 95% CD4, about 90% CD8).

A process of 5'RACE template switching, which added a universal primer site and UMIs, was used to make TCR cDNA. Using its own MiXCR run on the 5' RACE reads, TCRdb lists one record per CDR3 protein. The sample has some 340,000 distinct CDR3 sequences, 9.5% to 12% seen once. The CDR3 is made up of 18 amino acids. CDR1 is SGHVS, CDR2 FQNEAQ, per germline. The germline V and J ends were trimmed by 5 bases and 0 bases, with 22 bases remaining between them. This clonotype was recorded many times. The antigen is undetermined. This TCR was sampled from a man aged 18 to 30 who received the YFV17D yellow fever vaccine. The sample here was CD4+ T cells sorted from PBMCs, taken 45 days after the yellow fever booster vaccination. This chain joins TRBV7-8 and TRBJ1-1; D is perhaps TRBD1 (6 bases). DNA of the CDR3: TGTGCCAGCAGCCTAGTCCCCCCTGGACAGAGTATGAACACTGAAGCTTTCTTT. Translation gives CASSLVPPGQSMNTEAFF.